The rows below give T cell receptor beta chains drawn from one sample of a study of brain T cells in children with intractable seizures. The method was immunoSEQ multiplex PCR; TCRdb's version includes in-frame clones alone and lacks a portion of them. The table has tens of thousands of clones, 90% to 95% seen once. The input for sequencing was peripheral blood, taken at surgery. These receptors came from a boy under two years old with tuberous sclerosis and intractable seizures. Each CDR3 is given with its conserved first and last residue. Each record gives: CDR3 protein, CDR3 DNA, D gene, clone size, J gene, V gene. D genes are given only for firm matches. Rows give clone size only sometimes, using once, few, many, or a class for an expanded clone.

CDR3: CASSSGGSWGETQYF
DNA: TGTGCCAGCAGTTCGGGGGGCTCCTGGGGAGAGACCCAGTACTTC
D: .
size: .
J: TRBJ2-5
V: TRBV6-1

CDR3: CASSLGGQTNSPLHF
DNA: TGCGCCAGCAGCTTGGGTGGACAGACAAATTCACCCCTCCACTTT
D: .
size: .
J: TRBJ1-6
V: TRBV5-1

CDR3: CATAGRDTEAFF
DNA: TGTGCCACCGCAGGGAGGGATACTGAAGCTTTCTTT
D: .
size: .
J: TRBJ1-1
V: TRBV6-5

CDR3: CASSQGQGSASPLHF
DNA: TGTGCCAGCAGCCAAGGCCAGGGCTCGGCTTCACCCCTCCACTTT
D: .
size: once
J: TRBJ1-6
V: TRBV3-1/TRBV3-2

CDR3: CASSPAVYTEAFF
DNA: TGTGCCAGCAGCCCAGCCGTATACACTGAAGCTTTCTTT
D: .
size: .
J: TRBJ1-1
V: TRBV5-4

CDR3: CASRQTTGNSPLHF
DNA: TGTGCCAGCAGGCAGACCACAGGGAATTCACCCCTCCACTTT
D: .
size: .
J: TRBJ1-6
V: TRBV6-6

CDR3: CASSLRSSSGTGELFF
DNA: TGTGCCAGCAGCTTACGTAGTAGCTCGGGCACCGGGGAGCTGTTTTTT
D: .
size: .
J: TRBJ2-2
V: TRBV7-2

CDR3: CSVRRAHEQYF
DNA: TGCAGCGTACGGAGGGCCCACGAGCAGTACTTC
D: .
size: .
J: TRBJ2-7
V: TRBV29-1

CDR3: CASSYTTGNSPLHF
DNA: TGTGCCAGCAGTTACACTACAGGGAATTCACCCCTCCACTTT
D: .
size: .
J: TRBJ1-6
V: TRBV6-5

CDR3: CASSLTPWGDTEAFF
DNA: TGTGCCAGCTCACTTACCCCCTGGGGGGACACTGAAGCTTTCTTT
D: .
size: .
J: TRBJ1-1
V: TRBV18

CDR3: CASSPTERGNQPQHF
DNA: TGCGCCAGCAGCCCGACAGAACGGGGCAATCAGCCCCAGCATTTT
D: .
size: .
J: TRBJ1-5
V: TRBV4-1

CDR3: CASSLQGNEQFF
DNA: TGTGCCAGCAGTTTACAGGGAAATGAGCAGTTCTTC
D: .
size: .
J: TRBJ2-1
V: TRBV27

CDR3: CASKSNGGVYYGYTF
DNA: TGTGCCAGCAAGTCCAATGGAGGAGTCTACTATGGCTACACCTTC
D: .
size: .
J: TRBJ1-2
V: TRBV6-5

CDR3: CASRRDRGATQYF
DNA: TGTGCCAGCCGCCGGGACAGGGGTGCGACCCAGTACTTC
D: TRBD1
size: .
J: TRBJ2-5
V: TRBV27

CDR3: CASSITQLAGTAKNIQYF
DNA: TGTGCCAGCAGCATAACCCAACTAGCGGGGACGGCCAAAAACATTCAGTACTTC
D: TRBD2
size: .
J: TRBJ2-4
V: TRBV7-8

CDR3: CASSVAGGLETQYF
DNA: TGTGCCAGTAGCGTAGCGGGGGGGCTTGAGACCCAGTACTTC
D: TRBD2
size: .
J: TRBJ2-5
V: TRBV19

CDR3: CASSTGGAYGYTF
DNA: TGTGCCAGCAGTACAGGGGGCGCCTATGGCTACACCTTC
D: TRBD1
size: .
J: TRBJ1-2
V: TRBV11-3